The next 23 T cell receptor beta chains were all read from a single sample in a study of T cell responses to AZD1222 COVID-19 vaccine. Generated by immunoSEQ multiplex PCR, the TCRdb table keeps only in-frame clones and is missing some. Among approximately 210,000 clones listed, approximately 94% were seen once. The sequenced sample was peripheral blood, obtained 28 days after the second dose of the MenACWY control vaccine. These receptor sequences come from an adult who received the MenACWY meningococcal vaccine as a control.

V usage is TRBV27 and J usage is TRBJ2-3; D gene ambiguous. CDR3 length equals 14 residues. Germline assignment: CDR1 MNHEY and CDR2 SMNVEV (reference sequence). V shed 3 bases and J shed 2 bases, with 9 bases lying between them. The CDR3 loop is CASSFMDPTDTQYF. CDR3 bases: TGTGCCAGCAGTTTTATGGACCCCACAGATACGCAGTATTTT.

The CDR3, as DNA: TGCGCCAGCAGCCAAGTGTCTGCGGCATACAATGAGCAGTTCTTC. Encoded protein: CASSQVSAAYNEQFF. The chain recombines TRBV4-1 with TRBJ2-1; D remains ambiguous. Between the trimmed V and J ends, which lost 1 base and 4 bases, there was a span of 11 bases. Germline CDR1 and CDR2: MGHRA and YSYEKL. CDR3 length: 15 amino acids.

The chain combines TRBV28 with TRBJ1-1; D uncertain. The CDR3 runs 12 residues. Trimming left V 5 bases short and J 1 base short, with 5 bases between. From germline, CDR1 is MDHEN and CDR2 SYDVKM. CDR3 sequence reads: CASSPRNTEAFF. As DNA, the CDR3 is TGTGCCAGCAGTCCCCGGAACACTGAAGCTTTCTTT.

The chain couples TRBV2 to TRBJ2-3, with 10 positions matching TRBD2. The CDR3 length is 14 residues. Germline V lookup: CDR1 SNHLY, CDR2 FYNNEI. The V and J ends lost 10 bases and 6 bases, in that order; junction bases with no gene match: 10. The CDR3 loop reads CATRGLAGADTQYF. CDR3 nucleotides: TGTGCCACGAGGGGGCTAGCGGGAGCGGATACGCAGTATTTT.

The J gene is TRBJ2-2, the V gene TRBV12-3 or TRBV12-4; TRBD2 is a possible D gene (5 bases). The length of the CDR3 is 13 residues. V dropped 7 bases and J dropped 6 bases, with 12 bases sitting between them. For the CDR3, the DNA is TGTGCCAGCATGCAATCGGGATCCGGGGAGCTGTTTTTT. Protein: CASMQSGSGELFF.

The chain couples TRBV7-9 to TRBJ2-2; no firm D call. This CDR3 spans 14 amino acids. The ends were cut back, 4 bases at V and 5 bases at J, with 11 bases in the middle. Germline-derived CDR1 and CDR2 are SEHNR and FQNEAQ (reference sequence). CDR3 protein: CASSSTDGTGELFF. CDR3 coding DNA: TGTGCCAGCAGCTCTACCGACGGGACCGGGGAGCTGTTTTTT.

The genes are TRBV28 and TRBJ2-3; possibly TRBD2 for D (5 bases). Trimming pared 6 bases from V and 1 base from J, leaving 20 bases between. The length of the CDR3 is 17 residues. Per germline, CDR1 MDHEN and CDR2 SYDVKM. The CDR3 reads CASRPREGIEGTDTQYF. In nucleotides, the CDR3 is TGTGCCAGCAGGCCACGGGAAGGAATTGAGGGCACAGATACGCAGTATTTT.

This sequence joins TRBV27 and TRBJ2-5; D uncertain. V lost 1 base and J lost 5, with 5 bases in between. The CDR3 totals 12 residues. Germline CDR1 is MNHEY and CDR2 is SMNVEV (reference sequence). CDR3 nucleotide sequence: TGTGCCAGCAGTTTATTGGGGGAGACCCAGTACTTC. Translating it yields CASSLLGETQYF.

The rearrangement uses TRBV5-1 and TRBJ2-5; 10 bases line up with TRBD1. The CDR3 loop spans 15 amino acids. The ends lost 4 bases at V and 9 bases at J; junction bases unmatched: 12. Per the germline V gene, CDR1 is SGHRS and CDR2 is YFSETQ. Here the CDR3 DNA reads TGCGCCAGCAGCCCTGACGGACAGGGGGTAGCGGCCCAGTACTTC. It translates to CASSPDGQGVAAQYF.

The chain employs TRBV5-4 and TRBJ1-5; 7 bases agree with TRBD1. This CDR3 has 14 amino acids. V shed 4 bases and J 7 bases; nucleotides not matched to a gene: 8. CDR1 SGHNT and CDR2 YYREEE come from the germline V gene (reference sequence). The CDR3 coding sequence is TGTGCCAGCAGCATCCAGGGGGTGTCACAGCCCCAGCATTTT. Its protein product is CASSIQGVSQPQHF.

The rearrangement joins TRBV28 to TRBJ2-2; TRBD2 aligns across 9 bases. CDR3 length: 15 residues. V was pared by 3 bases and J by 4 bases, with 3 bases of the junction left unmatched. CDR1 and CDR2 from the germline V gene are MDHEN and SYDVKM. CDR3 in amino acids: CASSLGLASTGELFF. CDR3 nucleotides: TGTGCCAGCAGTTTGGGACTAGCTAGCACCGGGGAGCTGTTTTTT.

The chain couples TRBV5-1 to TRBJ1-1; no clear D. The germline gives CDR1 SGHRS, CDR2 YFSETQ. This CDR3 contains 14 residues. The V gene lost 4 bases and the J gene lost 1 base, with 11 bases spanning the gap. The CDR3 region has the DNA TGCGCCAGCAGCCCCTCCCGGCAGAACACTGAAGCTTTCTTT. This codes for CASSPSRQNTEAFF.

The chain joins TRBV2 to TRBJ1-1; D is possibly TRBD1 (5 bases). V lost 5 bases, J lost 0 bases, and 13 bases lay in between. The length of the CDR3 is 15 residues. Germline CDR1 is SNHLY and CDR2 is FYNNEI. The CDR3 protein is CASSRREPMNTEAFF. In DNA form, the CDR3 reads TGTGCCAGCAGTCGCAGGGAACCGATGAACACTGAAGCTTTCTTT.

This clone showed up just once. This chain joins TRBV28 and TRBJ1-4; D call uncertain. Trimming removed 3 bases at V and 8 bases at J, with 13 bases between. CDR1 is MDHEN and CDR2 is SYDVKM in the germline V gene. The CDR3 runs to 14 residues. The CDR3 is CASSFEAVGEKLFF. As DNA, the CDR3 is TGTGCCAGCAGTTTTGAGGCAGTGGGGGAAAAACTGTTTTTT.

J is TRBJ2-3 and V is TRBV20-1; D is unclear. V lost 5 bases and J 6 bases, leaving 9 bases between the germline ends. CDR3 length: 11 residues. Germline values: CDR1 DFQATT, CDR2 SNEGSKA (reference sequence). The CDR3 sequence: CSARWADTQYF. The CDR3 DNA is TGCAGTGCTCGTTGGGCGGATACGCAGTATTTT.

The genes are TRBV7-9 and TRBJ2-7; D is undetermined. Germline V gene lookup returns CDR1 SEHNR and CDR2 FQNEAQ (reference sequence). CDR3 size: 16 residues. V was trimmed by 5 bases and J by 3 bases, leaving 20 bases between them. The CDR3 loop reads CASSPNVFPWDYEQYF. The CDR3, as DNA: TGTGCCAGCAGCCCGAACGTCTTCCCCTGGGACTACGAGCAGTACTTC.

This chain links TRBV2 with TRBJ1-2; possible D gene TRBD1, 5 bases. Deletions cut 2 bases from V and 4 bases from J, with 11 bases between. This CDR3 is built from 14 residues. CDR1 is SNHLY, CDR2 FYNNEI, per germline. The chain's CDR3 is CASSERGGIYGYTF. CDR3 DNA: TGTGCCAGCAGTGAAAGGGGCGGGATCTATGGCTACACCTTC.

The J gene is TRBJ2-3, the V gene TRBV5-1; weak D call: TRBD1 (6 bases). The CDR3 extends over 15 amino acids. V was trimmed by 0 bases and J by 2 bases, leaving 10 bases between them. Germline CDR1 SGHRS, CDR2 YFSETQ. CDR3 residues: CASSLATGNTDTQYF. CDR3 in DNA: TGCGCCAGCAGCTTGGCTACAGGGAACACAGATACGCAGTATTTT.

This clone was seen once. V usage is TRBV18 and J usage is TRBJ1-2, with unresolved D. This CDR3 has 15 amino acids. Trimming removed 5 bases from V and 5 bases from J, with 18 bases in between. Germline CDR1 reads KGHSH; CDR2 reads LQKENI. In DNA form, the CDR3 reads TGTGCCAGCTCAGATACTGGGAGTTTAGGGTATGGCTACACCTTC. As protein: CASSDTGSLGYGYTF.

V is TRBV7-9 and J is TRBJ2-3; D is uncertain. The V and J ends lost 5 bases and 1 base respectively, with 13 bases between them. The CDR3 contains 15 residues. Germline V gives CDR1 SEHNR, CDR2 FQNEAQ (reference sequence). Written as DNA, the CDR3 is TGTGCCAGCAGCCACCCGCTAGTTGGCACAGATACGCAGTATTTT. Amino acid sequence: CASSHPLVGTDTQYF.

This chain links TRBV2 with TRBJ1-1, with D perhaps TRBD1 (6 bases). Germline V lookup: CDR1 SNHLY, CDR2 FYNNEI. There are 15 residues in the CDR3. Trimming pared 0 bases from V and 7 bases from J, leaving 15 bases between. The CDR3 DNA reads as TGTGCCAGCAGTGAAGCGCGGGCCTCAGGGGTTGAAGCTTTCTTT. Its protein is CASSEARASGVEAFF.

The rearrangement links TRBV4-3 to TRBJ1-5, with no clear D. V was pared by 5 bases and J by 9 bases, with 20 bases between. Germline V gene lookup returns CDR1 LGHNA and CDR2 YSLEER. The CDR3 sequence is 15 residues long. The CDR3 is CASSKRVGLDLPQHF. The CDR3 DNA sequence: TGCGCCAGCAGCAAAAGAGTGGGGTTGGATCTGCCCCAGCATTTT.

The rearrangement uses TRBV18 and TRBJ1-3; D remains ambiguous. CDR3 length: 14 amino acids. Trimming shortened V by 1 base and J by 0 bases, and 4 bases separated the two germline ends. Germline lookup yields CDR1 KGHSH and CDR2 LQKENI. The CDR3 sequence is CASSPQGSGNTIYF. In DNA form, the CDR3 reads TGTGCCAGCTCACCACAGGGCTCTGGAAACACCATATATTTT.